The subject of this entry is one T cell receptor (beta chain). Its antigen is unknown. Base-call qualities are not available, and no considerably larger clone is one nucleotide away. The immunoSEQ Assay, which relies on bias-controlled multiplex PCR amplification of genomic DNA, was used to profile TCRbeta CDR3 regions. As for how the authors treated the data: To quantify the absolute abundance of each unique TCRbeta CDR3 region, the sequences were collapsed and filtered. Differential abundance was tested with two models: a binomial (Fisher-equivalent) model and a beta-binomial model that adds time-dependent variance fitted from healthy donors. Clones with fewer than 5 combined templates were removed, and differential abundance was called for clones with a Benjamini-Hochberg FDR below 0.01. In the beta-binomial model, variance was expressed as a function of the total template count across the two samples, in the form v = (b*log(k)+a)^2. This immuneACCESS table, as held by TCRdb, lists in-frame sequences with V and J called but not all clones. Of the missing ones, under half trace to an unresolved V gene in checked studies; the others have no known cause. V, J and clone size are those of that table, while D and trimming were read from the DNA. The sample records 65,000 to 95,000 clones, 84% of which are singletons. The top ten clones comprise less than 20% of the sample.

This specimen comes from a study of identifying expanded T cells in peripheral blood (dated by TCRdb to about 2019). With respect to the entire study: Technical replicates were generated by sequencing separate aliquots of the same genomic DNA pool, and four replicates were compared pairwise.

From V the trimming removes 4 bases and from J it removes 5 bases, while the gene matches leave 9 bases of the junction unaccounted for. Inclusive of the bounding cysteine and phenylalanine, the CDR3 is 15 residues long. Of all the DNA, just the CDR3 is kept, 45 bases in frame from base 1. The germline V gene sets CDR1 to LGHNA and CDR2 to YSLEER. Beyond this particular receptor, the publication reports: The authors expected that biological variance in healthy repertoires might rise further over much longer intervals, such as months to years. Across all healthy-donor time intervals, the beta-binomial model significantly lowered both the number of clones called differentially abundant and the false-positive rate. About 1.1 differentially abundant clones were flagged by the binomial model between technical replicates, whereas about 16 and 20 were flagged over two weeks and four weeks, respectively. Across all healthy donors, variance in clone template counts between two-week samples was found to increase significantly with total template count.

During the collection period, no immune events, such as infections, were documented for the healthy donors. Healthy-donor blood repertoires served as a training cohort to calibrate time-dependent variance in a beta-binomial model of T-cell clone differential abundance. The training cohort was composed of around ten healthy donors, 3 female and 7 male. An age range of roughly 29 to 70 years, with an average of about 45 years, was recorded for the donors. Whole blood from each healthy donor was obtained from a commercial supplier and was collected at three time points two to three weeks apart. For immunosequencing, genomic DNA was extracted from whole blood that had not been sorted.

This sequence uses TRBV4-3 and TRBJ2-7; TRBD1 matches 9 bases in the middle. The receptor's source is a person aged 18-70 years in good health. The material sequenced was blood. The nucleotide sequence is TGCGCCAGCAGCCTGATACAGGGGGCGAGAAACGAGCAGTACTTC. Translated, it gives CASSLIQGARNEQYF.